Following are 20 T cell receptor beta chains from one sample sequenced in a study of control samples from healthy donors and cancer patients. Clones were sequenced by immunoSEQ multiplex PCR, and TCRdb holds only the in-frame ones, with some missing. Here the sample spans 90,000 to 130,000 clones, around nine tenths being singletons. The sample consisted of PBMCs. These receptors all stem from a woman aged 60-75 years with lung cancer.

This clone was recorded only once. The chain has TRBV12-5 and TRBJ2-5; TRBD1 agrees at 7 bases. Trimming at V came to 4 bases and at J to 7 bases, leaving 18 bases not matched to a gene. The CDR3 runs 17 residues. Germline V lookup: CDR1 LGHNT, CDR2 FRNRAP. CDR3 residues: CASGSRQVSQGIVTQYF. The CDR3 nucleotides are TGTGCTAGTGGTTCGCGGCAAGTATCACAGGGGATAGTGACCCAGTACTTC.

The rearrangement uses TRBV19 and TRBJ2-7, with D perhaps TRBD1 (5 bases). The V end lost 2 bases, the J end lost 4 bases, and 9 bases lay between the germline ends. This CDR3 region has 13 residues. The V gene's germline CDR1 is LNHDA and CDR2 SQIVND (reference sequence). The CDR3 DNA reads TGTGCCAGTAGTATAAGTAGGGGATACGAGCAGTACTTC. Protein product: CASSISRGYEQYF.

The chain recombines TRBV24-1 with TRBJ2-1; D is undetermined. The CDR3 length is 13 residues. Trimming cost V 1 base and J 6 bases, with 6 bases left between them. Germline V lookup: CDR1 KGHDR, CDR2 SFDVKD. CDR3 protein: CATSDFTGNEQFF. In DNA, the CDR3 is TGTGCCACCAGTGATTTTACGGGCAATGAGCAGTTCTTC.

For this clone: This same CDR3 is encoded by further DNA sequences in the sample. The rearrangement joins TRBV5-1 to TRBJ1-2, with a weak D call TRBD1 (6 bases). The V end lost 0 bases, the J end lost 8 bases, and 11 bases lay between the germline ends. CDR1 and CDR2 (germline): SGHRS, YFSETQ. The CDR3 consists of 13 residues. CDR3 in DNA: TGCGCCAGCAGCTTGGAGGGGGGCGGCGGCTACACCTTC. Protein sequence: CASSLEGGGGYTF. The whole variable domain, remainder taken from reference TRBV5-1 and TRBJ1-2, is KAGVTQTPRYLIKTRGQQVTLSCSPISGHRSVSWYQQTPGQGLQFLFEYFSETQRNKGNFPGRFSGRQFSNSRSEMNVSTLELGDSALYLCASSLEGGGGYTFGSGTRLTVV.

The V and J genes are TRBV5-1 and TRBJ1-4; TRBD1 aligns across 11 bases. V lost 0 bases and J lost 8; bases outside the gene matches: 12. The CDR3 sequence is 18 residues long. The V gene's germline CDR1 is SGHRS and CDR2 YFSETQ. Written as DNA, the CDR3 is TGCGCCAGCAGCTTGGATGGACAGGGGGCAGTAGGAAGCGAAAAACTGTTTTTT. Translation: CASSLDGQGAVGSEKLFF.

This chain connects TRBV6-2 or TRBV6-3 to TRBJ1-2, with D possibly TRBD1 on 6 matching bases. The CDR3 length is 12 residues. In germline, CDR1 is MNHEY, CDR2 SVGEGT. The germline V and J ends were trimmed by 4 bases and 7 bases, with 10 bases remaining between them. CDR3 sequence: CASSLSGAGYTF. The DNA for the CDR3 is TGTGCCAGCAGTTTGTCGGGGGCTGGCTACACCTTC.

The chain uses TRBV27 and TRBJ2-2; possibly TRBD2 for D (5 bases). Trimming shortened V by 5 bases and J by 6 bases, and 13 bases separated the two germline ends. CDR1 is MNHEY, CDR2 SMNVEV, per germline (reference sequence). The CDR3 is 14 amino acids. The CDR3 DNA reads as TGTGCCAGCAGTCGGGGTATATCCTCCGGGGAGCTGTTTTTT. Translation: CASSRGISSGELFF.

V usage is TRBV6-5 and J usage is TRBJ2-7; a possible D gene is TRBD2 (6 bases). The CDR3 runs 15 residues. V was clipped by 7 bases and J by 2 bases, with 18 bases between them. Germline V lookup: CDR1 MNHEY, CDR2 SVGAGI. CDR3 in amino acids: CASMFQGGKPYEQYF. The CDR3 DNA reads as TGTGCCAGCATGTTCCAAGGAGGGAAGCCCTACGAGCAGTACTTC.

The V gene is TRBV21-1, the J gene TRBJ1-2. TRBV21-1 constitutes a pseudogene. The CDR3 contains 15 residues. The CDR3 loop is CASPGSPTRDYGYTF. CDR3 sequence (DNA): TGTGCCAGCCCCGGGAGCCCTACCCGGGACTATGGCTACACCTTC.

V usage is TRBV12-3 or TRBV12-4 and J usage is TRBJ1-1; 7 bases are shared with TRBD1. The CDR3 consists of 13 residues. The V segment lost 4 bases and the J segment 4 bases; nucleotides outside the gene matches: 3. Here the CDR3 DNA reads TGTGCCAGCAGTTCAGGGGGGAGCACTGAAGCTTTCTTT. Amino acids: CASSSGGSTEAFF.

The rearrangement uses TRBV6-6 and TRBJ2-5, with TRBD2 as a possible D gene (5 bases). The CDR3 sequence is 13 residues long. Germline V gene lookup returns CDR1 MNHNY and CDR2 SVGAGI (reference sequence). Trimming stripped 8 bases from V and 0 bases from J, with 10 bases between. The CDR3 region has the DNA TGTGCCAGCTTTAGCGACCACCAAGAGACCCAGTACTTC. It encodes CASFSDHQETQYF.

The CDR3 DNA sequence: TGTGCCATCCGCCCGGGACAGAGCAACAATGAGCAGTTCTTC. Encoded protein: CAIRPGQSNNEQFF. This sequence joins TRBV28 and TRBJ2-1, with 7 positions matching TRBD1. The CDR3 extends over 14 amino acids. The germline gives CDR1 MDHEN, CDR2 SYDVKM. The trim removed 10 bases at V and 5 bases at J, leaving 11 bases unmatched.

The rearrangement links TRBV5-6 to TRBJ2-5; D not resolved. V shed 4 bases and J shed 5 bases, with 12 bases lying between them. The CDR3 spans 13 residues. Germline V lookup: CDR1 SGHDT, CDR2 YYEEEE. For the CDR3, the DNA is TGTGCCAGCAGCCACAGAGTTCAGGAGACCCAGTACTTC. Protein sequence: CASSHRVQETQYF.

The V and J genes are TRBV11-2 and TRBJ1-4, with TRBD1 as a possible D gene (5 bases). CDR1 and CDR2 (germline): SGHAT, FQNNGV. This CDR3 has 17 residues. V lost 1 base and J lost 3, with 15 bases in between. The CDR3 nucleotides are TGTGCCAGCAGCTTAGCGTTCCGGGCAGGGCCTAATGAAAAACTGTTTTTT. It specifies CASSLAFRAGPNEKLFF.

The V gene is TRBV3-1 (or the pseudogene TRBV3-2), the J gene TRBJ1-2; a possible D gene is TRBD1 (6 bases). This CDR3 comprises 13 residues. Germline values: CDR1 LGHDT, CDR2 YNNKEL (reference sequence). V was trimmed by 1 base and J by 8 bases, leaving 11 bases between them. CDR3 protein: CASSQADRSGYTF. Here the CDR3 DNA reads TGTGCCAGCAGCCAAGCCGACAGGTCCGGCTACACCTTC.

This clone has only one observation. The rearrangement joins TRBV7-2 to TRBJ2-5; possibly TRBD2 for D (6 bases). This CDR3 contains 15 residues. Germline CDR1 and CDR2: SGHTA and FQGNSA. Trimming took 0 bases from V and 5 from J, leaving 13 bases between them. This chain's CDR3 is CASSLATRHGETQYF. In nucleotides, the CDR3 is TGTGCCAGCAGCTTAGCGACTAGGCACGGGGAGACCCAGTACTTC.

The rearrangement links TRBV5-6 to TRBJ2-7; tentative D call: TRBD2 (6 bases). This CDR3 spans 14 amino acids. Germline V CDR1 and CDR2: SGHDT, YYEEEE. The ends were cut back, 4 bases at V and 2 bases at J, with 13 bases in the middle. CDR3 nucleotides: TGTGCCAGCAGCCGGGGAGGAGCGACCTACGAGCAGTACTTC. This translates into CASSRGGATYEQYF.

The table lists this clone with a count of one. This rearrangement joins TRBV3-1 (or the pseudogene TRBV3-2) to TRBJ1-6; D unresolved. This CDR3 has 15 amino acids. V lost 5 bases, J lost 0 bases, and 8 bases lay in between. The germline CDR1 and CDR2 sequences are LGHDT and YNNKEL (reference sequence). The DNA for the CDR3 is TGTGCCAGCAGCGCCCGAACCTCCTATAATTCACCCCTCCACTTT. Amino acids: CASSARTSYNSPLHF.

The table lists this clone with a count of one. The junction departs from the called germline gene at one end, perhaps through a read error. The chain links TRBV7-9 to TRBJ1-1, with 7 bases identical to TRBD1. CDR3 length: 12 amino acids. The germline CDR1 and CDR2 sequences are SEHNR and FQNEAQ (reference sequence). CDR3: CLSWDRNTEAFF. In DNA, the CDR3 is TGCCTATCCTGGGACAGAAACACTGAAGCTTTCTTT. Drawing the rest from reference TRBV7-9 and TRBJ1-1, the complete variable domain is DTGVSQNPRHKITKRGQNVTFRCDPISEHNRLYWYRQTLGQGPEFLTYFQNEAQLEKSRLLSDRFSAERPKGSFSTLEIQRTEQGDSAMYLCLSWDRNTEAFFGQGTRLTVV.

The chain uses TRBV7-9 and TRBJ1-3; no clear D gene. V lost 5 bases to trimming and J lost 0 bases, with 14 bases between them. CDR3 length: 16 residues. Germline V lookup: CDR1 SEHNR, CDR2 FQNEAQ (reference sequence). The CDR3 region has the DNA TGTGCCAGCAGCCCGCAAACACAAGTCTCTGGAAACACCATATATTTT. Its protein product is CASSPQTQVSGNTIYF.